This TCR beta chain emerged from a study of T cells after yellow fever vaccination. Study-wide background: Those fractions that held only low numbers of cells were prepared using the SMART-Seq v4 Ultra Low Input RNA kit. General study results and limits: Subsequent booster samples again held most clones from primary vaccination (nearly 98% CD4, about 85% CD8). Weaker in magnitude, the secondary response showed a faster peak on day 5 versus 15.

Germline V CDR1 and CDR2: LGHNA, YNFKEQ. The CDR3 covers 17 residues. Trimming stripped 1 base from V and 3 bases from J, with 17 bases between. Template switching with 5'RACE generated the TCR cDNA and added a universal primer site and UMIs. Each CDR3 protein gets one entry after TCRdb re-called the 5' RACE reads with MiXCR. The data contain some 600,000 distinct CDR3 sequences, 12% of them singletons. This clonotype was counted once. Antigen unknown. The chain uses TRBV4-2 and TRBJ2-3, with D perhaps matching TRBD1 (5 bases). The clonotype was recovered from a man aged 25 to 40 who received the YFV17D yellow fever vaccine. Sequences were derived from PBMCs, sampled on the day of the yellow fever booster vaccination. CDR3 loop: CASSQGPAGLLTDTQYF. The CDR3 DNA reads TGTGCCAGCAGCCAAGGTCCCGCAGGGTTATTGACAGATACGCAGTATTTT.